The T cell receptor (beta chain) under discussion was sequenced for a study of cytomegalovirus exposure and HLA in healthy donors (dated by TCRdb to the late 2010s). Background on the whole study: According to an earlier analysis of several hundred of the donors, about 190 million T cells yielded roughly 110 million unique TCR beta sequences and 276 Gb of sequence data. Roughly 300 gigabases of sequencing data and approximately 91 million unique TCR sequences made up an early release that covered about 640 HLA-typed donors. Among the approximately 400 genotyped donors, under 90% belonged to the genetic ancestry cluster associated with self-reported Caucasian donors. The study aimed to test whether cataloging public T cell receptors could reveal signatures of past pathogen exposure. Using immunosequencing, the study profiled T cell repertoires from approximately 700 subjects and related those repertoires to cytomegalovirus serostatus. A separate validation cohort of over a hundred different subjects was used in addition to the roughly 700-subject first cohort. The study combined high-throughput TCR immunosequencing, statistical association of individual TCRs with disease status, and machine learning to predict cytomegalovirus infection status. A later analysis re-analyzed previously published TCR beta repertoires from 666 donors and added high-resolution HLA genotyping to study TCR occurrence patterns. In the later analysis, no new phenotypic data were used to find candidate immune exposures; instead, reliance was placed on TCR beta sequences and their occurrence across donors. An earlier analysis of approximately 630 of the donors applied high-throughput TCR beta sequencing to assess whether each TCR beta V gene segment acted as functional or pseudogenic. Alongside the repertoire data, information on donor age, sex, ethnicity and CMV serostatus was compiled. A later genetic analysis used genome-wide SNP genotypes for about 60% of the roughly 700 donors, treating that subset as a discovery cohort. Every discovery cohort repertoire had been produced on one sequencing platform. HLA typing covered class I and class II loci at four-digit resolution. The number of typed donors differed by locus: roughly 629-630 for A, B, C, DRB1 and DQB1; 500 to 550 for DQA1; fewer than 610 for DPA1; and roughly 490 for DPB1. Four to six DR-DQ haplotypes were handled as single units for association and clustering, since linkage in the cohort was strong. On average, 235,054 unique TCR beta nucleotide sequences were sequenced per donor among 350 to 400 genotyped donors of the cohort, with around 19% of those sequences being non-productive. Study-level results and caveats: Immune exposure information for the cohort was limited to CMV serostatus. In an earlier analysis of approximately 600 of the donors, most TCR beta V segments were observed in productive rearrangements about 90% or about 30% of the time, broadly matching IMGT annotations. It was suggested by the authors that the approach could potentially be generalized to other disease states and immunological phenotypes. Because counts were too low, roughly 16 rarely observed V segments, including chromosome 9 orphons, were excluded from the earlier analysis of around 640 of the donors. A later analysis found that most CMV-associated TCR beta chains appeared HLA-restricted, with HLA associations seemingly driven largely by CMV exposure. A later genetic analysis associated a missense DCLRE1C variant with V-gene and J-gene trimming of TCR beta chains, and an independent cohort replicated the association. When HLA alleles, especially DR and DQ, strongly co-occurred, attributing TCR associations to individual alleles was difficult. A further reported finding was that TCR beta sequences accurately predicted the HLA-A and HLA-B alleles for most subjects in the first cohort. A cluster of highly shared sequence variants was judged likely to be a technical artifact of the sequencing pipeline. Most TCR sequences were observed very rarely across donors, whereas some public TCRs were present in many individuals. HLA typing was unavailable for some donors at each locus, so association tests used only the typed subset. In a later analysis, HLA-associated TCR beta chains showed more clonal expansion and lower generation probabilities than non-associated chains that were equally common. Compared with the roughly 720-donor mean, donors in an Asian-associated ancestry cluster had fewer N-insertions in productive TCRs, according to a later genetic analysis. This cohort had only TCR beta chains sequenced, and the lack of alpha or paired-chain data limited which features could be detected. The study listed approximately 160 TCR beta chains as associated with cytomegalovirus. In a later analysis, several top co-occurrence clusters were reported to appear linked to parvovirus B19, influenza, CMV and Epstein-Barr virus. In a later analysis, some 17,000 TCR beta sequences were associated with specific HLA alleles at a false discovery rate of 0.05. A few of the identified cytomegalovirus-associated TCR beta chains were confirmed in vitro to be specific for cytomegalovirus antigens. The presence/absence analyses assumed that sequencing depth was roughly uniform across donors, and that assumption may not be true. Cytomegalovirus status was reported to be diagnosed by the classifier with high specificity and sensitivity in both the original and validation cohorts. Correlated functional status among segregating V segments might reflect linkage disequilibrium, but an unknown experimental factor could not be ruled out. According to a later analysis, TCR association rates differed among HLA loci, with DRB1 alleles showing the most associated TCRs and HLA-C alleles showing the fewest. Some IMGT-functional V segments, including TRBV6-2 and TRBV6-3, could not be told apart with the 87-base-pair reads, so those segments were excluded.

The library relied on the immunoSEQ multiplex PCR assay. A mixture of 60 forward primers for TCR Vbeta segments and 13 reverse primers for TCR Jbeta segments was used in the multiplex PCR. The CDR3 region of rearranged TCR beta genes was amplified from genomic DNA by a multiplex PCR assay. The amplified TCR beta libraries were sequenced on the Illumina HiSeq System as 87-base-pair reads. The published analysis was carried out like this. A later analysis counted about 80 million unique TCR beta chains across the roughly 700 repertoires, and around 12 million of these chains were shared by at least two donors. To remove PCR and sequencing errors, raw reads were error-corrected and collapsed into unique sequences using a nearest-neighbor algorithm that merged closely related sequences. Alignment of CDR3 sequences to IMGT reference sequences was used to assign V, D and J gene segments. For a sequence to be retained, a match of at least six nucleotides was required to both a V gene segment and a J gene segment. A rearrangement was called productive if the CDR3 had no stop codons and remained in frame with V and J, and every other rearrangement was called non-productive. CDR3 was defined by IMGT convention, running from the second conserved V-encoded cysteine to the conserved J-encoded phenylalanine. Sequences without an unambiguous match to a single V gene segment were excluded from the earlier analysis of about 600 of the donors. An earlier analysis of around 600 of the donors classified V segments as functional when productive rearrangements were above 56.7% and as segregating when the standard deviation between donors was above 5%. A statistical classification framework was developed to diagnose cytomegalovirus status using the catalog of TCR beta chain sequences. A later analysis assigned V and J genes by comparing TCR nucleotide sequences with IMGT/GENE-DB human TR gene sequences. A later analysis assigned CDR3 sequences and most-parsimonious VDJ recombination scenarios with the TCRdist pipeline. In a later analysis, each TCR beta chain was defined by its CDR3 amino acid sequence together with its V-gene family, and reads without a unique V-gene family were excluded. In a later analysis, 450 to 600 highly shared, low-generation-probability nucleotide sequences were removed to address suspected cross-contamination and a sequencing artifact. For each public chain, a later analysis derived a clonal expansion index from normalized ranks of inferred template counts within each repertoire. A later analysis computed generation probabilities with a VDJ recombination model fitted to out-of-frame rearrangements, and checked the results against IGoR. Hypergeometric tests were used in a later analysis to score TCR-TCR, TCR-HLA and TCR-CMV co-occurrence, with a repertoire-size bias correction applied to the TCR pairs. False discovery rates were estimated in a later analysis by permuting HLA or CMV assignments 20 times. In a later analysis, co-occurring TCRs were grouped using DBSCAN, and TCRdist sequence similarity was added for clustering within HLA-allele-positive subsets. For co-occurrence clustering, repertoires with fewer than 30,000 or more than 120,000 public chains were excluded, along with a handful of repertoires with anomalous nucleotide sharing. TCRdb retrieved this table from immuneACCESS and kept in-frame rearrangements only. Not all clones are present; in checked studies, unresolved V genes account for under half, and no reason is known for the remainder. Clone size and the V and J calls come from that table; the DNA yielded D and trimming. Counted in this sample were fewer than 200,000 clones; approximately 74% of them appeared once. Clones ranked in the top ten supply 2.8% of the sample.

In the case of this clone: It has no known antigen specificity. Base qualities are missing; no much larger clone stands one base away.

Cut back by 3 bases and 11 bases, the V and J ends lie 11 bases apart. Including cysteine and phenylalanine, the CDR3 has 12 amino acids. The CDR3 DNA has 36 bases and is translated from base 1. The germline V gene provides CDR1 KGHSH and CDR2 LQKENI. The cohort consisted of 600 or so healthy bone marrow donors. Cohort members were all nominally healthy when sampled, although unrecorded immune exposures were likely present. The donor was CMV seronegative and belonged to the group of around 350 seronegative cohort members. Every donor gave a peripheral blood sample, and the peripheral blood mononuclear cells from that sample were used for TCR beta sequencing. Genomic DNA extraction from the blood cell samples was performed with the Qiagen DNeasy Blood Extraction Kit.

The chain links TRBV18 with TRBJ2-1; there is no confident call for the D gene. Sequenced input: PBMCs. The receptor comes from a woman aged 25 to 39 in good health and CMV-seronegative. The encoded CDR3 is CASSPDTAQQFF. The DNA is as follows: TGTGCCAGCTCACCCGACACGGCTCAGCAGTTCTTC.